This T cell receptor beta chain originates from a study of blood T cell repertoires in COVID-19. Study as a whole: Sample material is recorded as cDNA or gDNA derived from T cells, B-cell-depleted T cells, or PBMCs.

Source study methods: Reference gene primer amplification yielded estimated nucleated cell counts. Sequenced by immunoSEQ multiplex PCR; TCRdb stores in-frame clones only, minus some. V and J calls and clone size are copied from that table; D and trimming were computed from the DNA. The table has roughly 380,000 clones, around 87% seen once. Donors in Cohort 3 who had recovered were those with two negative PCRs, healthcare professional clearance, or resolution of their symptoms. Germline loops: CDR1 SGHNT, CDR2 YYREEE (reference sequence). Trimming removed 4 bases at V and 5 bases at J, with 15 bases between. The CDR3 length is 15 residues.

Source material: PBMCs or T cells enriched from blood (not recorded which). The V and J genes are TRBV5-4 and TRBJ1-4, with a possible D match to TRBD1 (5 bases). The TCR originated in a man between 25 and 39 years old who had recovered from COVID-19. In DNA form, the CDR3 reads TGTGCCAGCAGCCCGGGGCGGGGGATAAATGAAAAACTGTTTTTT. Translating it yields CASSPGRGINEKLFF.